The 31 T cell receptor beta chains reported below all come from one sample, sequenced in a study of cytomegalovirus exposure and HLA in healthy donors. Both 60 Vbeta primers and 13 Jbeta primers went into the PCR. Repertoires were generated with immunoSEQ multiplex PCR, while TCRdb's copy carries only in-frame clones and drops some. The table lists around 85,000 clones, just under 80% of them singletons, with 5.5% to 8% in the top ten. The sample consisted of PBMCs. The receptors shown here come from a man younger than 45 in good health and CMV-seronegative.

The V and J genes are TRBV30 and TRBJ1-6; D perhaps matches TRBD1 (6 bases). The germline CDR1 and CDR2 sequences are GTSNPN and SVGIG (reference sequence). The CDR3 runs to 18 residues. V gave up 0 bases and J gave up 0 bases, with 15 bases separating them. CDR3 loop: CAWSVWAGASSYNSPLHF. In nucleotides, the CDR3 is TGTGCCTGGAGTGTATGGGCGGGGGCCAGCTCCTATAATTCACCCCTCCACTTT.

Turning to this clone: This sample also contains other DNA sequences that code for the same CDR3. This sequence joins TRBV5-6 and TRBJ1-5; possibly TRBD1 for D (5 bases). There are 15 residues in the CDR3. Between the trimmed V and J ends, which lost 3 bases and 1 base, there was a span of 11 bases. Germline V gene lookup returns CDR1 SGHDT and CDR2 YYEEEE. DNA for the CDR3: TGTGCCAGCAGCTCGCTAGGGGTAAGCAATCAGCCCCAGCATTTT. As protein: CASSSLGVSNQPQHF. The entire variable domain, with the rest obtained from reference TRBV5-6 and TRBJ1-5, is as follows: DAGVTQSPTHLIKTRGQQVTLRCSPKSGHDTVSWYQQALGQGPQFIFQYYEEEERQRGNFPDRFSGHQFPNYSSELNVNALLLGDSALYLCASSSLGVSNQPQHFGDGTRLSIL.

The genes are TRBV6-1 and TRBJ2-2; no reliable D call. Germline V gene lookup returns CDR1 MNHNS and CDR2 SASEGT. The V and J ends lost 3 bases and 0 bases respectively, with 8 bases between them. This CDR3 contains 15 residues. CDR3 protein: CASSEALTNTGELFF. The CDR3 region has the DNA TGTGCCAGCAGTGAGGCCTTGACGAACACCGGGGAGCTGTTTTTT.

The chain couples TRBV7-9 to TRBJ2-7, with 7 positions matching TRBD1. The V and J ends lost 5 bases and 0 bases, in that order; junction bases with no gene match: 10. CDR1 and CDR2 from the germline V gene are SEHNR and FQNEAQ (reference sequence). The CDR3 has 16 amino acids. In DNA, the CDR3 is TGTGCCAGCAGCGCATCTCGACAGGGAAGCTCCTACGAGCAGTACTTC. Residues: CASSASRQGSSYEQYF.

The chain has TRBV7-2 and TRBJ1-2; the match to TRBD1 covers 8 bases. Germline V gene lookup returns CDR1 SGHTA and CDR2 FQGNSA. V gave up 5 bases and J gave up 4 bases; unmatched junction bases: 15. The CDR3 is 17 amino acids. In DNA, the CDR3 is TGTGCCAGCAGCCCTACCAGAGGACAGGGTAGAGGCTATGGCTACACCTTC. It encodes CASSPTRGQGRGYGYTF.

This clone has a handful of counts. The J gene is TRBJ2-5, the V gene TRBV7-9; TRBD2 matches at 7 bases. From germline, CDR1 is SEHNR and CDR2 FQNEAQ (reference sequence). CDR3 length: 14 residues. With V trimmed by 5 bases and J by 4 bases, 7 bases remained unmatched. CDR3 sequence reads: CASSRSGWGETQYF. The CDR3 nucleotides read TGTGCCAGCAGCCGTAGCGGGTGGGGAGAGACCCAGTACTTC.

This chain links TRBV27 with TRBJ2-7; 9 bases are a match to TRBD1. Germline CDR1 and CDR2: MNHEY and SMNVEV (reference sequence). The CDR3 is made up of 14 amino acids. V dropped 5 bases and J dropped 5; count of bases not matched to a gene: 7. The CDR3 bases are TGTGCCAGCAGTCCTATAGGACAGGGGAACGAGCAGTACTTC. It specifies CASSPIGQGNEQYF.

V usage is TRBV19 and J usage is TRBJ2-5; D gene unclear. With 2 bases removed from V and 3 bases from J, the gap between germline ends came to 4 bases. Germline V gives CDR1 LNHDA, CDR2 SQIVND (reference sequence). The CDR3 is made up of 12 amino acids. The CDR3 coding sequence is TGTGCCAGTAGTATACGAGAAGAGACCCAGTACTTC. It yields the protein CASSIREETQYF.

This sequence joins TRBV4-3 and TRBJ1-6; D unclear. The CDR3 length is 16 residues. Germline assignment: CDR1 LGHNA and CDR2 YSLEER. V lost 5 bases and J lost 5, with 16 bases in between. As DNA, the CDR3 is TGCGCCAGCAGCGCCAACGCAGGATGGGATAATTCACCCCTCCACTTT. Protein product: CASSANAGWDNSPLHF.

Written as DNA, the CDR3 is TGTGCCAGCGACATTTTCGGACAGTCCTACGAGCAGTACTTC. Translating it yields CASDIFGQSYEQYF. V usage is TRBV2 and J usage is TRBJ2-7; TRBD1 might be the D (6 bases). V lost 8 bases to trimming and J lost 1 base, with 15 bases between them. CDR3 length: 14 amino acids. Germline CDR1 and CDR2: SNHLY and FYNNEI.

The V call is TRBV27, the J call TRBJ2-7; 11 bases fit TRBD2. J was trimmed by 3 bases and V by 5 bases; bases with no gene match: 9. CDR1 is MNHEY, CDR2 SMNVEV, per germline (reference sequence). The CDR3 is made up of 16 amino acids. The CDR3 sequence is CASSTPRLAGNYEQYF. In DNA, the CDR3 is TGTGCCAGCAGTACCCCCAGACTAGCGGGGAACTACGAGCAGTACTTC.

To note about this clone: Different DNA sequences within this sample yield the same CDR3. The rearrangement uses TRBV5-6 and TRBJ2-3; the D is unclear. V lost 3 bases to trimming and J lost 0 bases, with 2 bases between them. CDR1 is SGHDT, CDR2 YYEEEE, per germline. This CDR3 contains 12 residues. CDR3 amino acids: CASSSSTDTQYF. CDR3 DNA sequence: TGTGCCAGCAGCTCTAGCACAGATACGCAGTATTTT. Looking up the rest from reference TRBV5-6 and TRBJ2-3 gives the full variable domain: DAGVTQSPTHLIKTRGQQVTLRCSPKSGHDTVSWYQQALGQGPQFIFQYYEEEERQRGNFPDRFSGHQFPNYSSELNVNALLLGDSALYLCASSSSTDTQYFGPGTRLTVL.

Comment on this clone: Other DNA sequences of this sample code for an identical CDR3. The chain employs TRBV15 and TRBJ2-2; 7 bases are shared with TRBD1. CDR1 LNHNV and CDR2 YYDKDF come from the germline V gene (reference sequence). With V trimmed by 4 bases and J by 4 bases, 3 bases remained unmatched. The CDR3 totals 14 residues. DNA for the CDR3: TGTGCCACCAGCACAGGGGGATTCACCGGGGAGCTGTTTTTT. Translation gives CATSTGGFTGELFF.

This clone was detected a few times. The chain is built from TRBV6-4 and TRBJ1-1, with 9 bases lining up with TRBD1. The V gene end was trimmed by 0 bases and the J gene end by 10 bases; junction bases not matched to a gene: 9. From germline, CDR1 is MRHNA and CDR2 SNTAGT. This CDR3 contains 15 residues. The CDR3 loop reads CASSDSRTGAGGAFF. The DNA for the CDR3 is TGTGCCAGCAGTGACTCGAGGACAGGGGCCGGCGGAGCTTTCTTT.

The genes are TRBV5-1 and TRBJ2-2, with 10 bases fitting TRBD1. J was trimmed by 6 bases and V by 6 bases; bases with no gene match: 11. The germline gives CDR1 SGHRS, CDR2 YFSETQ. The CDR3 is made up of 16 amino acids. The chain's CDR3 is CASTPVGTGVPGELFF. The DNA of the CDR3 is TGCGCCAGCACCCCGGTCGGGACAGGGGTTCCCGGGGAGCTGTTTTTT.

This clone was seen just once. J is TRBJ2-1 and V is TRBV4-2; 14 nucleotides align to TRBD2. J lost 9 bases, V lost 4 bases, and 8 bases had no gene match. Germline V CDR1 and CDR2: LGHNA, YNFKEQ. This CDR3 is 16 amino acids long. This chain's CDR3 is CASSRPGLAGEGEQFF. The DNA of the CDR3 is TGTGCCAGCAGCCGTCCGGGACTAGCGGGAGAGGGTGAGCAGTTCTTC.

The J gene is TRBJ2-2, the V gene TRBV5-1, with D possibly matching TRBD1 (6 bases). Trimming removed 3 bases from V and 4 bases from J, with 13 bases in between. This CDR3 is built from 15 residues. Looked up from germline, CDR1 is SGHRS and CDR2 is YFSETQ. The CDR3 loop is CASSWDTPSTGELFF. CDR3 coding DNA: TGCGCCAGCAGCTGGGACACCCCGAGCACCGGGGAGCTGTTTTTT.

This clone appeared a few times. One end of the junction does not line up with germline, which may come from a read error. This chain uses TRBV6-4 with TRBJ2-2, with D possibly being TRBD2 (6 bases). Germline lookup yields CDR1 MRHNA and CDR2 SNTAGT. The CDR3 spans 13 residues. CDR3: CTSSAGSTGELFF. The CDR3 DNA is TGTACCAGCAGTGCCGGGAGCACCGGGGAGCTGTTTTTT.

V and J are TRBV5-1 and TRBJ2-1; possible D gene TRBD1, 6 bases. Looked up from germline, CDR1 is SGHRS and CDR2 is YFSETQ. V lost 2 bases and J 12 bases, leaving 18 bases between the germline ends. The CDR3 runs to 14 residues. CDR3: CASSFTTGPEAQFF. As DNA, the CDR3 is TGCGCCAGCAGCTTTACGACAGGCCCTGAGGCGCAGTTCTTC.

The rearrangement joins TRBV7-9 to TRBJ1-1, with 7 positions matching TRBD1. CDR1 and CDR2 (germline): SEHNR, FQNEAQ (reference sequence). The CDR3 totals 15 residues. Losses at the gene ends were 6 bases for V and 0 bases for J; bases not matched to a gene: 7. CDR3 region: CASRLQQGLNTEAFF. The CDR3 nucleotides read TGTGCCAGCAGACTTCAACAGGGGCTGAACACTGAAGCTTTCTTT. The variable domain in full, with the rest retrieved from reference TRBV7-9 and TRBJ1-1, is DTGVSQNPRHKITKRGQNVTFRCDPISEHNRLYWYRQTLGQGPEFLTYFQNEAQLEKSRLLSDRFSAERPKGSFSTLEIQRTEQGDSAMYLCASRLQQGLNTEAFFGQGTRLTVV.

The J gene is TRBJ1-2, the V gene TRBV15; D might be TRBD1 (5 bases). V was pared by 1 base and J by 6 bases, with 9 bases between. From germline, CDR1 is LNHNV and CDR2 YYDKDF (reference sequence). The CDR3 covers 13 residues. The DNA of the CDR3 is TGTGCCACCAGCAGAGCGTCGGGGGATGGCTACACCTTC. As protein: CATSRASGDGYTF.

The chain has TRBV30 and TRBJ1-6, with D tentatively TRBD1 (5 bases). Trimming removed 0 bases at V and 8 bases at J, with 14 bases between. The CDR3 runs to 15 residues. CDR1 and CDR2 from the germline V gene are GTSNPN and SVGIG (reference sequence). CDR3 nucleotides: TGTGCCTGGAGTGTACGCCCGGGAGGGGATTCACCCCTCCACTTT. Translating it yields CAWSVRPGGDSPLHF.

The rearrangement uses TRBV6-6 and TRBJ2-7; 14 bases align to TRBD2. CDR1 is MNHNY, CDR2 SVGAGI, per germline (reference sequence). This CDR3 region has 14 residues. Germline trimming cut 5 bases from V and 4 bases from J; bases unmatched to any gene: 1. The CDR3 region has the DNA TGTGCCAGCAGTGGGACTAGCGGGAGTTACGAGCAGTACTTC. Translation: CASSGTSGSYEQYF.

The CDR3: CASSSPGGQPQHF. DNA for the CDR3: TGTGCCAGCAGCTCCCCGGGGGGTCAGCCCCAGCATTTT. The chain is built from TRBV28 and TRBJ1-5; perhaps TRBD1 as D (5 bases). Trimming took 6 bases from V and 6 from J, leaving 12 bases between them. The CDR3 is made up of 13 amino acids. CDR1 is MDHEN, CDR2 SYDVKM, per germline. The whole variable domain, filled in from reference TRBV28 and TRBJ1-5, reads DVKVTQSSRYLVKRTGEKVFLECVQDMDHENMFWYRQDPGLGLRLIYFSYDVKMKEKGDIPEGYSVSREKKERFSLILESASTNQTSMYLCASSSPGGQPQHFGDGTRLSIL.

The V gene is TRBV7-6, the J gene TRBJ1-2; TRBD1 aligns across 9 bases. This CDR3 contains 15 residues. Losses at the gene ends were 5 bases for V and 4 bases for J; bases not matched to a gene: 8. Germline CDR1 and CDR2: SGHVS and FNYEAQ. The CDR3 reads CASSTGTGLAYGYTF. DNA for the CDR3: TGTGCCAGCAGCACAGGGACAGGGCTCGCCTATGGCTACACCTTC.

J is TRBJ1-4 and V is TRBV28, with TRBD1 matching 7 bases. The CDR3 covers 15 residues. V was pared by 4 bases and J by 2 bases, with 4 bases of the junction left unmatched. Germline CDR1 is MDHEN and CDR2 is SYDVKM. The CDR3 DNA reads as TGTGCCAGCAGTTCAGCAGGGGGGACTAATGAAAAACTGTTTTTT. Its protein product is CASSSAGGTNEKLFF. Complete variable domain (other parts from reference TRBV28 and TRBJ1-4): DVKVTQSSRYLVKRTGEKVFLECVQDMDHENMFWYRQDPGLGLRLIYFSYDVKMKEKGDIPEGYSVSREKKERFSLILESASTNQTSMYLCASSSAGGTNEKLFFGSGTQLSVL.

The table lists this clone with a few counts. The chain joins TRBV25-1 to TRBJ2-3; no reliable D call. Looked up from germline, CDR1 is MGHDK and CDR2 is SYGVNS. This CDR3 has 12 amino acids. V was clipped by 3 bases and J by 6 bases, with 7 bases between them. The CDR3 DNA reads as TGTGCCAGCAGTGATAGCCTGGATACGCAGTATTTT. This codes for CASSDSLDTQYF.

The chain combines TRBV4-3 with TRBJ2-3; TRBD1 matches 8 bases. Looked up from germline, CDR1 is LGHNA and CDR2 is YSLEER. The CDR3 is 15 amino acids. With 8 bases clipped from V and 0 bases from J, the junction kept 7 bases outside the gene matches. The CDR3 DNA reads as TGCGCCAGCGGCGGACAGGGCTCTAGCACAGATACGCAGTATTTT. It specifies CASGGQGSSTDTQYF.

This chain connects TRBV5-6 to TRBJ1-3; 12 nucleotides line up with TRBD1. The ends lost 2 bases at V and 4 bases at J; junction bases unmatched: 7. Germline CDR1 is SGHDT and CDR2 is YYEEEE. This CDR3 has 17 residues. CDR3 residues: CASSFTGTGGIGNTIYF. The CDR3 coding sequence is TGTGCCAGCAGCTTCACCGGGACAGGGGGCATCGGAAACACCATATATTTT.

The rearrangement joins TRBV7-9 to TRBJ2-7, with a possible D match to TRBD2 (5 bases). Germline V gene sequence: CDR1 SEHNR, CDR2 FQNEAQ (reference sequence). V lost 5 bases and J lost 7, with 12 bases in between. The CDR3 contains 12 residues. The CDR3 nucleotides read TGTGCCAGCAGCCTCACTGGGGAGGAGCAGTACTTC. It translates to CASSLTGEEQYF. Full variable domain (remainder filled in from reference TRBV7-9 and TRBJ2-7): DTGVSQNPRHKITKRGQNVTFRCDPISEHNRLYWYRQTLGQGPEFLTYFQNEAQLEKSRLLSDRFSAERPKGSFSTLEIQRTEQGDSAMYLCASSLTGEEQYFGPGTRLTVT.

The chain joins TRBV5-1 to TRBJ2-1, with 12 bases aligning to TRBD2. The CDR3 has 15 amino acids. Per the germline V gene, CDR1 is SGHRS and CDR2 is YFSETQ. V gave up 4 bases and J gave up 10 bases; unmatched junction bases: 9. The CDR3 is CASSGRLAGDQEQFF. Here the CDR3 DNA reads TGCGCCAGCAGCGGCAGACTAGCGGGAGATCAAGAGCAGTTCTTC.